This T cell receptor (beta chain) was sequenced for a study of cytomegalovirus exposure and HLA in healthy donors. The study's findings and limits: Reportedly, HLA-A and HLA-B alleles of most subjects were accurately predicted from TCR beta. About 87% or about 30% of the time was how often most TCR beta V segments were productive, according to an earlier analysis. Many donors carried some public TCRs, although rarity characterized most TCR sequences.

This CDR3 has 15 amino acids. Looked up from germline, CDR1 is GTSNPN and CDR2 is SVGIG (reference sequence). V was trimmed by 2 bases and J by 3 bases, leaving 15 bases between them. As regards this clone: What it binds is unknown.

Both 60 Vbeta primers and 13 Jbeta primers went into the PCR. Clones were read by immunoSEQ multiplex PCR, and TCRdb kept only the in-frame ones, dropping some. The sample comprises approximately 100,000 clones, 76% of which are singletons, and approximately 3.6% rests with the top ten. Sequenced sample: PBMCs. This sequence joins TRBV30 and TRBJ2-3, with a possible D match to TRBD2 (7 bases). The source of this sequence is a woman between 50 and 59 years old in good health and CMV-seropositive. The CDR3 is CAWSPERDKTDTQYF. The CDR3 DNA sequence: TGTGCCTGGAGTCCGGAGCGGGACAAGACAGATACGCAGTATTTT.